This TCR beta chain stems from a study of T cell repertoires in cytomegalovirus infection. From the reads, TCRdb called clonotypes with MiXCR, one entry per CDR3 protein. The data contain about 160,000 distinct CDR3 sequences, about 22% of them singletons. This clonotype was observed a few times. Its target is not known. Deletions cut 3 bases from V and 4 bases from J, with 16 bases between. The CDR3 loop spans 16 amino acids. CDR1 and CDR2 (germline): LNHDA, SQIVND (reference sequence). This chain uses TRBV19 with TRBJ2-1; possible D gene TRBD1, 6 bases. The specimen comprised CD8+ T cells from cultured PBMCs, sampled from culture after CMV antigen stimulation. This receptor was taken from a human donor in good health (CMV status not recorded). Some clones in this sample may be carry-over from other donors' samples. The CDR3: CASSILPGQGYNEQFF. The DNA for the CDR3 is TGTGCCAGTAGTATCCTCCCCGGTCAGGGGTACAATGAGCAGTTCTTC.